The 10 T cell receptor beta chains given below trace back to one sample, sequenced in a study of T-cell memory formation after mild COVID-19. TCRdb independently ran MiXCR on the 5' RACE reads; one entry per CDR3 protein. This table holds approximately 350,000 distinct CDR3 sequences, about an eighth found once. The sequenced material came from PBMCs or a T cell subset sorted from them (not recorded which). These receptors originate from a man younger than 30 who had mild COVID-19 (a few samples of this study predate the infection). Cell type and time point are not known.

The table lists this clonotype with a few counts. The chain joins TRBV6-5 to TRBJ1-2; a possible D gene is TRBD1 (5 bases). CDR1 MNHEY and CDR2 SVGAGI come from the germline V gene. The V end was cut by 5 bases, the J end by 4 bases, with 11 bases between. CDR3 length equals 13 residues. Here the CDR3 DNA reads TGTGCCAGCAGTAACGGGGGGACCTATGGCTACACCTTC. Its protein is CASSNGGTYGYTF.

This clonotype appeared a few times. This chain joins TRBV4-2 and TRBJ2-1; a weak D match, TRBD2 (7 bases). CDR3 length: 13 residues. Trimming pared 5 bases from V and 15 bases from J, leaving 20 bases between. The germline gives CDR1 LGHNA, CDR2 YNFKEQ. CDR3 protein: CASSGGAGLLPFF. DNA of the CDR3: TGTGCCAGCAGCGGGGGGGCTGGACTGCTTCCGTTCTTC.

A few counts support this clonotype. The gene calls are TRBV20-1 and TRBJ2-1, with D perhaps matching TRBD2 (7 bases). Germline V gene data show CDR1 as DFQATT and CDR2 as SNEGSKA (reference sequence). Trimming stripped 3 bases from V and 0 bases from J, with 15 bases between. The CDR3 sequence is 16 residues long. CDR3 nucleotide sequence: TGCAGTGCTAGGTGGCTAGCGGACAGCTCCTACAATGAGCAGTTCTTC. It yields the protein CSARWLADSSYNEQFF.

This clonotype has more than one count but fewer than ten. V is TRBV6-5 and J is TRBJ1-2; tentative D call: TRBD1 (5 bases). V lost 2 bases to trimming and J lost 8 bases, with 15 bases between them. This CDR3 has 14 residues. Germline V lookup: CDR1 MNHEY, CDR2 SVGAGI. CDR3 protein: CASSYRGEVGGYTF. As DNA, the CDR3 is TGTGCCAGCAGTTACAGAGGGGAAGTTGGAGGCTACACCTTC.

This clonotype was counted ten times or more. The rearrangement uses TRBV5-1 and TRBJ2-3, with D possibly being TRBD1 or TRBD2 (5 bases each). The V end lost 5 bases, the J end lost 5 bases, and 18 bases lay between the germline ends. The germline V gene encodes CDR1 SGHRS and CDR2 YFSETQ. The CDR3 runs to 15 residues. CDR3 nucleotide sequence: TGCGCCAGCAGAAGCCCCGGGACCGGTGGAGATACGCAGTATTTT. This translates into CASRSPGTGGDTQYF.

The DNA of the CDR3 is TGTGCCATCAGTGAGTCGAGGCACACAACTAATGAAAAACTGTTTTTT. Protein sequence: CAISESRHTTNEKLFF. This chain joins TRBV10-3 and TRBJ1-4; D not resolved. The CDR3 is 16 residues long. The ends were cut back, 0 bases at V and 0 bases at J, with 8 bases in the middle. Germline CDR1 reads ENHRY; CDR2 reads SYGVKD.

In its sample, this clonotype was seen a few times. The chain carries TRBV6-6 and TRBJ2-7; D may be TRBD2 (6 bases). The germline V and J ends were trimmed by 0 bases and 7 bases, with 13 bases remaining between them. The CDR3 is 14 residues long. CDR1 is MNHNY and CDR2 is SVGAGI in the germline V gene (reference sequence). This CDR3 is CASSYSGRDREQYF. CDR3 nucleotides: TGTGCCAGCAGTTACTCAGGGCGGGACCGGGAGCAGTACTTC.

The rearrangement uses TRBV6-5 and TRBJ2-7; no definite D call. With 2 bases removed from V and 4 bases from J, the gap between germline ends came to 6 bases. Germline V CDR1 and CDR2: MNHEY, SVGAGI. CDR3 length equals 12 residues. This CDR3 reads CASSYMGYEQYF. Written as DNA, the CDR3 is TGTGCCAGCAGTTACATGGGGTACGAGCAGTACTTC.

This clonotype was seen at least ten times. The V and J genes are TRBV21-1 and TRBJ2-7; TRBD1 reflects the table's D call only, with no check against the DNA. TRBV21-1 is a recognized pseudogene. The CDR3 has 16 residues. The CDR3 bases are TGTGCCAGCAGCAAAGATCGGGAACGGATGACCTACGAGCAGTACGTC. Its protein is CASSKDRERMTYEQYV.

This clonotype has more than one count but fewer than ten. The chain uses TRBV11-2 and TRBJ2-3, with D possibly called TRBD1 or TRBD2 (6 bases each). The germline gives CDR1 SGHAT, CDR2 FQNNGV. The CDR3 consists of 17 residues. The V gene lost 5 bases and the J gene lost 7 bases, with 25 bases spanning the gap. CDR3 nucleotides: TGTGCCAGCAGCCACCTGAGGGGGGCCAGATACGCCCATACGCAGTATTTT. The encoded protein is CASSHLRGARYAHTQYF.